This T cell receptor beta chain was sequenced for a study of blood T cell repertoires in COVID-19. Study details: Collection of acute and convalescent COVID-19 samples took place in the United States, Italy and Spain. T cells, B-cell-depleted T cells, or PBMCs provided the cDNA or gDNA that served as material.

Only in-frame clones appear in the TCRdb table, and some are missing; sequencing was by immunoSEQ multiplex PCR. The repertoire has 250,000 to 350,000 clones, approximately 91% of them found once; the top ten carry around 0.9%. The CDR3 length is 13 residues. The germline V gene has CDR1 KGHDR and CDR2 SFDVKD. The germline V and J ends were trimmed by 1 base and 7 bases, with 7 bases remaining between them. This TCR was recovered from a woman aged 30 to 39 who had recovered from COVID-19. The sequenced material came from PBMCs or T cells enriched from blood (not recorded which). This sequence joins TRBV24-1 and TRBJ2-1; D unresolved. This CDR3 is CATSDLLVNEQFF. The CDR3 region has the DNA TGTGCCACCAGTGATTTACTCGTGAATGAGCAGTTCTTC.